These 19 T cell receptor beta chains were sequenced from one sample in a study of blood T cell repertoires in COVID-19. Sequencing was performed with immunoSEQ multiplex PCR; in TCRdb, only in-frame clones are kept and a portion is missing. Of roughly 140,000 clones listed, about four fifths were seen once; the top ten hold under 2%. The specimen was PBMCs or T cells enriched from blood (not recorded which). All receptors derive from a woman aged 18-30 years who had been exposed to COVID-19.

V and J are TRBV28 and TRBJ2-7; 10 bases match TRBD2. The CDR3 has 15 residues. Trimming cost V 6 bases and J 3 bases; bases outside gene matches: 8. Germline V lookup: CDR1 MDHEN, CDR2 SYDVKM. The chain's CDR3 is CASSHETSGNYEQYF. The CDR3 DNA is TGTGCCAGCAGCCATGAAACTAGCGGGAACTACGAGCAGTACTTC.

The CDR3 sequence: CSVKGAGRETQYF. In DNA form, the CDR3 reads TGCAGCGTCAAGGGGGCAGGGCGGGAGACCCAGTACTTC. This chain joins TRBV29-1 and TRBJ2-5; 7 bases fit TRBD1. The germline gives CDR1 SQVTM, CDR2 ANQGSEA. The CDR3 runs to 13 residues. V shed 6 bases, J shed 5 bases, and the junction held 9 bases outside the gene matches.

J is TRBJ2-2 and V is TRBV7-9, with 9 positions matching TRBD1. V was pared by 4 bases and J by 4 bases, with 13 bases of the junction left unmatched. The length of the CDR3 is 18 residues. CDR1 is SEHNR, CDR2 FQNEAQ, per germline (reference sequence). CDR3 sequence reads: CASSSRPDRGRATGELFF. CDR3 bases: TGTGCCAGCAGCTCCCGACCGGACAGGGGTCGGGCCACCGGGGAGCTGTTTTTT.

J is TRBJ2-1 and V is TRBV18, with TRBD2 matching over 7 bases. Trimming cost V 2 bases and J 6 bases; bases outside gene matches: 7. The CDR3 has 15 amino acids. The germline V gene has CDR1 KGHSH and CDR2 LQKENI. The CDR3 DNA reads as TGTGCCAGCTCACCAGAGAGGACTAGTGGCAATGAGCAGTTCTTC. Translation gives CASSPERTSGNEQFF. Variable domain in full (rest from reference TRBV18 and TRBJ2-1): NAGVMQNPRHLVRRRGQEARLRCSPMKGHSHVYWYRQLPEEGLKFMVYLQKENIIDESGMPKERFSAEFPKEGPSILRIQQVVRGDSAAYFCASSPERTSGNEQFFGPGTRLTVL.

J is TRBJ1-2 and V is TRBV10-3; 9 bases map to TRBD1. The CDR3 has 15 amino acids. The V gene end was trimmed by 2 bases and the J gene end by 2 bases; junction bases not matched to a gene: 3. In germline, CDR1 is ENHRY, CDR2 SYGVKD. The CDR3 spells CAISELGTGNYGYTF. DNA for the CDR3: TGTGCCATCAGTGAGCTCGGGACAGGGAACTATGGCTACACCTTC.

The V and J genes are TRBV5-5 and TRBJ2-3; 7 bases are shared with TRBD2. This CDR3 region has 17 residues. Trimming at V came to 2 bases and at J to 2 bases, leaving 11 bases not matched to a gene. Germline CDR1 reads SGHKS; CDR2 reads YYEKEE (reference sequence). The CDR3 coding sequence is TGTGCCAGCAGCTTCAATGAGCGCGGGAGAGCCACAGATACGCAGTATTTT. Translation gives CASSFNERGRATDTQYF.

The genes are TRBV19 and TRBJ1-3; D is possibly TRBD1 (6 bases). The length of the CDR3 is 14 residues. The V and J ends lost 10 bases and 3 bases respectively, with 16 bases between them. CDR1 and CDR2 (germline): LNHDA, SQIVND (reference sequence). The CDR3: CANAEGVGGNTIYF. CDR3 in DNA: TGTGCCAACGCCGAGGGGGTTGGTGGAAACACCATATATTTT.

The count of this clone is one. CDR3 bases: TGCGCCAGCAGCCAAGATGGCGGAGTAACCAATGAGCAGTTCTTC. Translated: CASSQDGGVTNEQFF. This rearrangement joins TRBV4-1 to TRBJ2-1; D gene uncertain. CDR1 MGHRA and CDR2 YSYEKL come from the germline V gene. Trimming took off 0 bases at V and 6 bases at J, with 12 bases between the two ends. This CDR3 contains 15 residues.

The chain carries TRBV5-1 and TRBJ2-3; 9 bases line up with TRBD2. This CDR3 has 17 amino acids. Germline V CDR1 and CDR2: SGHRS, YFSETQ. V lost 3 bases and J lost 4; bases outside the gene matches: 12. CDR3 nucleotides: TGCGCCAGCAGCTCCTTAGCGGGAGCTGTGGGGCCAGATACGCAGTATTTT. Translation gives CASSSLAGAVGPDTQYF.

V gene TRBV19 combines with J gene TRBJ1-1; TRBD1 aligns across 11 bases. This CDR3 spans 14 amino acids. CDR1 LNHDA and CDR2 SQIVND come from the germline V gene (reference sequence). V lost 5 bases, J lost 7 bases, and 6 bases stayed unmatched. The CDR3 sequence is CASSPGQGALEAFF. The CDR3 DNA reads TGTGCCAGTAGTCCCGGACAGGGGGCCCTTGAAGCTTTCTTT.

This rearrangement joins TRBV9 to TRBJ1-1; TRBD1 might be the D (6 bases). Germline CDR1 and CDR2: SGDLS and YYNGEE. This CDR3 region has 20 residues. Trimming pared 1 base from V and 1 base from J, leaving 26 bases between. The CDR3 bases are TGTGCCAGCAGCGTAACCGCAAGGGGGGGCGTGAGGTCGAGGAACACTGAAGCTTTCTTT. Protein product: CASSVTARGGVRSRNTEAFF.

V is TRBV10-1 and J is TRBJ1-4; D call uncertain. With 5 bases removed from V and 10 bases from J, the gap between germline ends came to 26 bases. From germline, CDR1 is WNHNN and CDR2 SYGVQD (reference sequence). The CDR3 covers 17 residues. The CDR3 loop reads CASSPNLRTGRFRKLFF. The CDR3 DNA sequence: TGCGCCAGCAGTCCGAATCTAAGGACTGGGAGGTTCAGAAAACTGTTTTTT.

CDR3 region: CASSQSGTRSSYEQYF. CDR3 nucleotides: TGTGCCAGCAGCCAATCCGGGACACGGAGCTCCTACGAGCAGTACTTC. The genes are TRBV4-2 and TRBJ2-7, with D tentatively TRBD1 (6 bases). Per the germline V gene, CDR1 is LGHNA and CDR2 is YNFKEQ. This CDR3 is built from 16 residues. The V gene lost 2 bases and the J gene lost 0 bases, with 14 bases spanning the gap.

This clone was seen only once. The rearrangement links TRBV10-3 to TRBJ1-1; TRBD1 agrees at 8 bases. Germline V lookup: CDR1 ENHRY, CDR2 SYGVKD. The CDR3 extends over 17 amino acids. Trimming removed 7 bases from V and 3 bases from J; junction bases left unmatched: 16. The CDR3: CAITNAGQGGWDTEAFF. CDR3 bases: TGTGCCATCACCAACGCCGGACAGGGCGGGTGGGACACTGAAGCTTTCTTT.

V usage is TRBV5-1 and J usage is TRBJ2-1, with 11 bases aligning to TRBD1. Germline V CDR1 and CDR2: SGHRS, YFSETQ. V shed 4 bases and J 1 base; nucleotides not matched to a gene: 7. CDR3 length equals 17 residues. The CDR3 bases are TGCGCCAGCAGCGCTCGGACAGGGGGCCTATCCTACAATGAGCAGTTCTTC. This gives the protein CASSARTGGLSYNEQFF.

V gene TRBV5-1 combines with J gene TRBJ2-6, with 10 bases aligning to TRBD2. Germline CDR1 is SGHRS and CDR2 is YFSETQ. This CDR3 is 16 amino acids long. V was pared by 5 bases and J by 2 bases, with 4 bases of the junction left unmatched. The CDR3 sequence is CASSSLAGAGANVLTF. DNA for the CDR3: TGCGCCAGCAGTAGTCTAGCGGGAGCTGGGGCCAACGTCCTGACTTTC. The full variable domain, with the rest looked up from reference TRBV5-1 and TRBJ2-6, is KAGVTQTPRYLIKTRGQQVTLSCSPISGHRSVSWYQQTPGQGLQFLFEYFSETQRNKGNFPGRFSGRQFSNSRSEMNVSTLELGDSALYLCASSSLAGAGANVLTFGAGSRLTVL.

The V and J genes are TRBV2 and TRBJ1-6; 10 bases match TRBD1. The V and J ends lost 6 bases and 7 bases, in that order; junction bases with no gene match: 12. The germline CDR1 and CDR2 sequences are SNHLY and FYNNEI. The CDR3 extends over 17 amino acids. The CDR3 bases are TGTGCCAGCAGCACCTCCGGGACAGGGGTACGAAATTCACCCCTCCACTTT. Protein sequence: CASSTSGTGVRNSPLHF. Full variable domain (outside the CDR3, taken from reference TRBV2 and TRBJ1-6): EPEVTQTPSHQVTQMGQEVILRCVPISNHLYFYWYRQILGQKVEFLVSFYNNEISEKSEIFDDQFSVERPDGSNFTLKIRSTKLEDSAMYFCASSTSGTGVRNSPLHFGNGTRLTVT.

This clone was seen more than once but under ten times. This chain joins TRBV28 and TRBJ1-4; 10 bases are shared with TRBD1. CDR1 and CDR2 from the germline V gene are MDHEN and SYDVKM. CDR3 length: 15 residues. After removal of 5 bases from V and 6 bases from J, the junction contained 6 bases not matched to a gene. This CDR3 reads CASSESGQGHEKLFF. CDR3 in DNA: TGTGCCAGCAGTGAGTCGGGACAGGGGCATGAAAAACTGTTTTTT.

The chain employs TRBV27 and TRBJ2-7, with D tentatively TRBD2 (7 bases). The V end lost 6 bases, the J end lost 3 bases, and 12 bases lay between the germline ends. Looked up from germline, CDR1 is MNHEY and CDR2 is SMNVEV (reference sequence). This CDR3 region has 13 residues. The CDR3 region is CASSLGGGYEQYF. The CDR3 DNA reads TGTGCCAGCAGCCTAGGGGGGGGCTACGAGCAGTACTTC.